The 2 T cell receptor beta chains reported below all come from one sample, sequenced in a study of blood T cells in healthy people across ages. A second PCR of 7 to 11 cycles used a sample-barcoded 5' primer and a J-beta primer mix. TCRdb re-derived calls from the 5' RACE reads in MiXCR, one entry per CDR3 protein. The sample consists of around 1.5 million distinct CDR3 sequences, about 35% of them appearing once. Sequencing used blood. These receptors were taken from a woman aged 25 to 39 in good health.

This clonotype was counted only a few times. This rearrangement joins TRBV4-1 to TRBJ1-1; 8 nucleotides match TRBD1. The J segment lost 0 bases and the V segment lost 0 bases, leaving 3 bases of the junction unmatched. Germline V CDR1 and CDR2: MGHRA, YSYEKL. This CDR3 has 16 amino acids. The CDR3: CASSQEGTGMNTEAFF. The CDR3 coding sequence is TGCGCCAGCAGCCAAGAAGGGACAGGAATGAACACTGAAGCTTTCTTT.

This clonotype was seen more than once but under ten times. The chain joins TRBV27 to TRBJ2-3; the match to TRBD2 covers 7 bases. This CDR3 contains 15 residues. Per the germline V gene, CDR1 is MNHEY and CDR2 is SMNVEV (reference sequence). V lost 6 bases, J lost 2 bases, and 8 bases stayed unmatched. The CDR3 coding sequence is TGTGCCAGCAGCCGGCGAGCGGGGAACACAGATACGCAGTATTTT. Amino acids: CASSRRAGNTDTQYF.